This is a list of T cell receptor beta chains from one sample in a study of CD8+CD57+ T cells in acquired aplastic anemia. MiXCR, applied by TCRdb to the reads, yields one record per CDR3 protein. Of around 250,000 distinct CDR3 sequences in the sample, 82% are singletons; the top ten hold 40% to 50%. Sequences were obtained from sorted CD4+, CD8+, or CD8+CD57+ T cells (not recorded which) from PBMCs. The receptors were sampled from a human donor with aplastic anemia. CDR3s include the opening cysteine and the closing phenylalanine or tryptophan. A D gene is named only where the DNA matches it firmly. Some rows have no size entry. The others give once, few or many, or a class for an expanded clone.

d_gene: .; j_gene: TRBJ2-5; v_gene: TRBV29-1; abundance: once; CDR3nt: .; CDR3aa: CSVGPPNNEQFFGPGTQYF
d_gene: .; j_gene: TRBJ2-7; v_gene: TRBV9; abundance: .; CDR3nt: TGTGCCAGCAGCTCAGATCTGACAGGAGATCGGAAGAACTTC; CDR3aa: CASSSDLTGDRKNF
d_gene: .; j_gene: TRBJ2-3; v_gene: TRBV15; abundance: many; CDR3nt: TGTGCCACCGAAACTAGCCCCACAGATACGCAGTATTTT; CDR3aa: CATETSPTDTQYF
d_gene: .; j_gene: TRBJ1-1; v_gene: TRBV7-8; abundance: once; CDR3nt: .; CDR3aa: CASSADVTEAFFAFF
d_gene: .; j_gene: TRBJ1-1; v_gene: TRBV29-1; abundance: .; CDR3nt: TGCAGCGTTGCCAGGGGTGTGGGTCGAAACACTGAAGCTTTCTTT; CDR3aa: CSVARGVGRNTEAFF
d_gene: .; j_gene: TRBJ1-2; v_gene: TRBV7-8; abundance: .; CDR3nt: TGCGCCAGCAGCCAAGGCGGTGCACCTGGTTACACCTTC; CDR3aa: CASSQGGAPGYTF
d_gene: TRBD2; j_gene: TRBJ2-3; v_gene: TRBV7-8; abundance: .; CDR3nt: TGCACCAGCAGCTGGACGGGAGGCCCCGATACGCAGTATTTT; CDR3aa: CTSSWTGGPDTQYF
d_gene: .; j_gene: TRBJ2-4; v_gene: TRBV2; abundance: few; CDR3nt: TGTGCCAGCGGGGGAGCGGGCACCAATCAGCACTTC; CDR3aa: CASGGAGTNQHF
d_gene: .; j_gene: TRBJ2-7; v_gene: TRBV9; abundance: .; CDR3nt: TGTGCCAGCAGCGGCGCGGACAGCCCACGCGAGCAGTACTTC; CDR3aa: CASSGADSPREQYF
d_gene: .; j_gene: TRBJ2-5; v_gene: TRBV7-6; abundance: .; CDR3nt: .; CDR3aa: CASSPAPEWASGSF
d_gene: TRBD1; j_gene: TRBJ1-6; v_gene: TRBV5-1; abundance: .; CDR3nt: TGCGCCAGCAGCTTGGGACAGGGGAGCTCCTATAATTCACCCCTCCACTTT; CDR3aa: CASSLGQGSSYNSPLHF
d_gene: .; j_gene: TRBJ1-2; v_gene: TRBV5-1; abundance: .; CDR3nt: TGCGCCAGCAGCTTGAAAGGCGGCGACACCTATGGCTACACCTTC; CDR3aa: CASSLKGGDTYGYTF
d_gene: .; j_gene: TRBJ2-5; v_gene: TRBV7-9; abundance: few; CDR3nt: .; CDR3aa: CASSLGETQYFGPF
d_gene: .; j_gene: TRBJ2-7; v_gene: TRBV5-6; abundance: .; CDR3nt: TGTGCCAGTAGCTTGTCGTACAGGGACTACGAGCAGTACTTC; CDR3aa: CASSLSYRDYEQYF
d_gene: .; j_gene: TRBJ2-4; v_gene: TRBV6-4; abundance: .; CDR3nt: TGTAGCTTAGGGGGAGGTCCGGATACTCAGTATTTC; CDR3aa: CSLGGGPDTQYF
d_gene: TRBD2; j_gene: TRBJ2-3; v_gene: TRBV9; abundance: .; CDR3nt: TGTGCCAGCAGCGGAGCGGGGGGGCCCACCGGGCAGTATTTT; CDR3aa: CASSGAGGPTGQYF
d_gene: .; j_gene: TRBJ1-1; v_gene: TRBV7-8; abundance: .; CDR3nt: TGTGCCAGCAGCTTCGGGATAACAGACTACTACGAGCAGTTCTTT; CDR3aa: CASSFGITDYYEQFF
d_gene: .; j_gene: TRBJ2-6; v_gene: TRBV7-2; abundance: once; CDR3nt: TGTGCCAGCAGCTCCGGGGTTACGGGCGGGCAGTTCGTCCTGACTTTC; CDR3aa: CASSSGVTGGQFVLTF
d_gene: TRBD1; j_gene: TRBJ2-3; v_gene: TRBV7-2; abundance: few; CDR3nt: TGTGCCAGCAGCTGGGGACAGGGCTCAAACTATCAGTATTTT; CDR3aa: CASSWGQGSNYQYF
d_gene: .; j_gene: TRBJ1-1; v_gene: TRBV20-1; abundance: .; CDR3nt: TGCAGTGCTAACGGACAAAGTCCCACTGAAGCTTTCTTT; CDR3aa: CSANGQSPTEAFF
d_gene: .; j_gene: TRBJ2-5; v_gene: TRBV7-2; abundance: .; CDR3nt: TGTGCCAGCAGCCTACGGGGAGGTCCCGATGCGCGGCATTACTTC; CDR3aa: CASSLRGGPDARHYF
d_gene: TRBD2; j_gene: TRBJ2-1; v_gene: TRBV7-9; abundance: .; CDR3nt: TGTGCCAGCAGCCCCGTGGCGGGGGGGTACTATGAGCAGTTCTTC; CDR3aa: CASSPVAGGYYEQFF
d_gene: .; j_gene: TRBJ2-5; v_gene: TRBV9; abundance: .; CDR3nt: TGTGCCAGCAGCAGACGGGGGCCGGGAGACTACACCTACTTC; CDR3aa: CASSRRGPGDYTYF
d_gene: .; j_gene: TRBJ1-2; v_gene: TRBV11-2; abundance: once; CDR3nt: TGTGCCAGCAGCCTCCAACGGGGGGCCGACTATGGCTACACCTTC; CDR3aa: CASSLQRGADYGYTF
d_gene: .; j_gene: TRBJ1-5; v_gene: TRBV5-4; abundance: .; CDR3nt: TGTGCCAGCAGCATTACTAACTATAGCAATCAGCCCCAGCATTTT; CDR3aa: CASSITNYSNQPQHF
d_gene: .; j_gene: TRBJ1-5; v_gene: TRBV7-9; abundance: .; CDR3nt: TGTGCCAGCAGCGCGTCGGCTAAGAACCAGCCCCTGCATTTT; CDR3aa: CASSASAKNQPLHF
d_gene: TRBD1; j_gene: TRBJ1-2; v_gene: TRBV9; abundance: .; CDR3nt: TGTGCCAGCAGCGGGGAAGGGGGCGGTGGCTACACCTACACCTTC; CDR3aa: CASSGEGGGGYTYTF
d_gene: .; j_gene: TRBJ2-3; v_gene: TRBV10-2; abundance: once; CDR3nt: TGCGCCAGCAGTGAGTTTGTGGGAAACACAGATACGCAGTATTTT; CDR3aa: CASSEFVGNTDTQYF
d_gene: .; j_gene: TRBJ1-1; v_gene: TRBV10-2; abundance: .; CDR3nt: TGCGCCAGCAGTGAGGGGGAGAAAGCTTTCTTT; CDR3aa: CASSEGEKAFF
d_gene: .; j_gene: TRBJ2-1; v_gene: TRBV9; abundance: .; CDR3nt: TGTGCCAGCAGCCTGGGGGGCGGAAGCGGTCAGGATCAGCAGTTCTTC; CDR3aa: CASSLGGGSGQDQQFF
d_gene: .; j_gene: TRBJ2-3; v_gene: TRBV29-1; abundance: .; CDR3nt: TGCAGCGTTTTTGAGGGTACAGATACGCAGTATTTT; CDR3aa: CSVFEGTDTQYF
d_gene: .; j_gene: TRBJ2-5; v_gene: TRBV5-3; abundance: .; CDR3nt: TGTGCCAGCAGCTTGCGGTACGAGACCCAGCACTTC; CDR3aa: CASSLRYETQHF